This T cell receptor beta chain was documented in a study of identical twins. Unique molecular identifiers were present on the cDNA, and a universal primer site came from template switching. Each CDR3 protein is one row after TCRdb ran MiXCR on the 5' RACE reads. The table includes some 600,000 distinct CDR3 sequences, around 7.5% detected once. The length of the CDR3 is 13 residues. Germline V CDR1 and CDR2: DFQATT, SNEGSKA (reference sequence). This clonotype has ten or more counts. The antigen is undetermined. Study-level results: Insertions were reduced in abundant cord blood beta clonotypes but not in memory repertoires.

These data were likewise used in another study, on yellow fever vaccine responses in identical twins.

Sequences were obtained from PBMCs. The clonotype comes from a woman between 18 and 30 years old in good health. The V and J genes are TRBV20-1 and TRBJ2-1; no clear D gene. The CDR3 bases are TGCAGCGACCATTCGGAGATCTACAATGAGCAGTTCTTC. It yields the protein CSDHSEIYNEQFF.